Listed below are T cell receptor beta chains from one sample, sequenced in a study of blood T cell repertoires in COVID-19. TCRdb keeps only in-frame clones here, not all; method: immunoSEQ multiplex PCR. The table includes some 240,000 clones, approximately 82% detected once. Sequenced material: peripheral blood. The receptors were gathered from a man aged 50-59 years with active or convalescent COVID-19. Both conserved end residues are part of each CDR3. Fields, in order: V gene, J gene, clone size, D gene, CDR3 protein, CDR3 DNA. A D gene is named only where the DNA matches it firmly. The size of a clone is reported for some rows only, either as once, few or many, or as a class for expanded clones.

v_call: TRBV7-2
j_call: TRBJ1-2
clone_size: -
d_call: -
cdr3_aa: CASSLYQNSLNYGYTF
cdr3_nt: TGTGCCAGCAGCTTATATCAAAACTCGCTAAACTATGGCTACACCTTC

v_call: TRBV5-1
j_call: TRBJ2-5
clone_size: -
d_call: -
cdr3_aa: CASSSRQFQETQYF
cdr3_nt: TGCGCCAGCAGCTCCCGACAGTTCCAAGAGACCCAGTACTTC

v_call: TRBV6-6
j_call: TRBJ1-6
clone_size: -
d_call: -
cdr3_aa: CASIGWNSPLHF
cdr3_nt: TGTGCCAGCATCGGGTGGAATTCACCCCTCCACTTT

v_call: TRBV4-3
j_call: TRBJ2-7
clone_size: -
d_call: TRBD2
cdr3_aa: CASSQVLAGGGYEQYF
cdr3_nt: TGCGCCAGCAGCCAAGTCCTAGCGGGAGGGGGGTACGAGCAGTACTTC

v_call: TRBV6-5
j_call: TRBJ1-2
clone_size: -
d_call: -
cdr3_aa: CASRPQGRPNYGYTF
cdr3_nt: TGTGCCAGCAGACCCCAGGGTCGCCCTAACTATGGCTACACCTTC

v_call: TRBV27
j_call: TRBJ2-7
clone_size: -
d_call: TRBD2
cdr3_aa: CASSTRLAPSYEQYF
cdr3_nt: TGTGCCAGCAGTACCCGACTAGCTCCCTCCTACGAGCAGTACTTC

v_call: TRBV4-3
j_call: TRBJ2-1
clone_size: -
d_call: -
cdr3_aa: CASSWTGSSYNEQFF
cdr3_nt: TGCGCCAGCAGCTGGACCGGGAGCTCCTACAATGAGCAGTTCTTC

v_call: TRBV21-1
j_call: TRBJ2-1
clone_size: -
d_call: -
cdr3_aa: CASSSQGGGKSGNEQFF
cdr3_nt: TGTGCCAGCAGCTCCCAGGGAGGCGGGAAAAGCGGCAATGAGCAGTTCTTC

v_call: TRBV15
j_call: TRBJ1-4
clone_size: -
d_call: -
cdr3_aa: CATSRTRDIYEKLFF
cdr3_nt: TGTGCCACCAGCAGAACCCGGGACATCTATGAAAAACTGTTTTTT

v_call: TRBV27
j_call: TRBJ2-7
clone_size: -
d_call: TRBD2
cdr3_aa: CASSPLAGGPNEQYF
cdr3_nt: TGTGCCAGCAGTCCCCTGGCGGGAGGGCCCAACGAGCAGTACTTC

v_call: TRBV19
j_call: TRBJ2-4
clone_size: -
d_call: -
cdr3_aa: CASSPRKNIQYF
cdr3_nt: TGTGCCAGTAGCCCCCGCAAAAACATTCAGTACTTC

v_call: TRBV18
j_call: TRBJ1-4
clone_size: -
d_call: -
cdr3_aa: CASSPWTEGEKLFF
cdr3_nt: TGTGCCAGCTCACCTTGGACAGAGGGCGAAAAACTGTTTTTT

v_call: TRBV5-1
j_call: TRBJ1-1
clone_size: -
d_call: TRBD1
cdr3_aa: CASSPTGGGVDTEAFF
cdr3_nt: TGCGCCAGCAGCCCGACAGGGGGCGGGGTCGACACTGAAGCTTTCTTT

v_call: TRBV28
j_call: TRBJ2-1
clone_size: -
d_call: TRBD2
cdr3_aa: CASSPLSGGASSEQFF
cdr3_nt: TGTGCCAGCAGCCCTCTCAGCGGGGGGGCCTCGTCGGAGCAGTTCTTC

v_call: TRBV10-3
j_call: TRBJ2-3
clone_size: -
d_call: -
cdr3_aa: CAISESGGITDTQYF
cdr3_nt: TGTGCCATCAGTGAGTCTGGAGGGATCACAGATACGCAGTATTTT

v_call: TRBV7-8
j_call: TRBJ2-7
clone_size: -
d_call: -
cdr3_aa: CASSSGYRDTAGEQYF
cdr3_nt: TGTGCCAGCAGCTCCGGATACCGGGATACAGCGGGTGAGCAGTACTTC

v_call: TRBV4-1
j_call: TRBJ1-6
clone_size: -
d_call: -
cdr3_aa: CASSTMSSYNSPLHF
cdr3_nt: TGCGCCAGCAGCACCATGAGCTCCTATAATTCACCCCTCCACTTT

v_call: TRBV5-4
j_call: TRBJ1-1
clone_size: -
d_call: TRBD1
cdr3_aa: CASSADSGGKTEAFF
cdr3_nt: TGTGCCAGCAGCGCGGACTCAGGGGGGAAGACTGAAGCTTTCTTT

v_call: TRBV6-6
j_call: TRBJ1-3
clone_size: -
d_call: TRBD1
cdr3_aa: CASSYWDSSSGNTIYF
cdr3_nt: TGTGCCAGCAGTTACTGGGACAGCAGCTCTGGAAACACCATATATTTT

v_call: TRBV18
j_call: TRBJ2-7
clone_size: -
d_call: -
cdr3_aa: CASSPPRGTYSYEQYF
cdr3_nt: TGTGCCAGCTCACCACCTAGGGGGACGTATTCCTACGAGCAGTACTTC

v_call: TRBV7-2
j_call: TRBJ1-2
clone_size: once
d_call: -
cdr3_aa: CASSLVASGYGYTF
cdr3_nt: TGTGCCAGCAGCTTAGTGGCCAGCGGCTATGGCTACACCTTC